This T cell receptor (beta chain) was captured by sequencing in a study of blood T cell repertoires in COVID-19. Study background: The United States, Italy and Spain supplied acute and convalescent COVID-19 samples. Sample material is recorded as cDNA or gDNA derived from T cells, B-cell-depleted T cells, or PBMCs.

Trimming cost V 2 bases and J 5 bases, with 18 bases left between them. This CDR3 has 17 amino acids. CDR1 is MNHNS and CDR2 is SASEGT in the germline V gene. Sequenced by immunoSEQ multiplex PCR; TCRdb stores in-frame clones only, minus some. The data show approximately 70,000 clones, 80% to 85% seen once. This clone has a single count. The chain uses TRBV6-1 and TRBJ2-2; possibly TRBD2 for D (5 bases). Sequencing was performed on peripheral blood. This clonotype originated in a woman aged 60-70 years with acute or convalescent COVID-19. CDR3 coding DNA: TGTGCCAGCAGTGAAATATGGACTTCTGGACGGACCGGGGAGCTGTTTTTT. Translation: CASSEIWTSGRTGELFF.